The 23 T cell receptor beta chains presented below share a single source sample, sequenced in a study of blood T cell repertoires in COVID-19. Here immunoSEQ multiplex PCR was the method, and the copy in TCRdb shows in-frame clones only, minus some. The sample lists around 300,000 clones; 80% to 90% were seen once. Sequenced material: peripheral blood. The receptor set was obtained from a woman in her 70s with acute or convalescent COVID-19.

Worth noting for this clone: Other DNA sequences in the same sample also yield this CDR3. V and J are TRBV3-1 (or the pseudogene TRBV3-2) and TRBJ2-5; D call uncertain. V was shortened by 1 base and J by 5 bases, with 5 bases between the two germline ends. Germline loops: CDR1 LGHDT, CDR2 YNNKEL (reference sequence). CDR3 size: 12 residues. This CDR3 is CASSQVRETQYF. CDR3 DNA: TGTGCCAGCAGCCAAGTACGGGAGACCCAGTACTTC.

V gene TRBV9 combines with J gene TRBJ1-4, with a possible D match to TRBD1 (6 bases). There are 15 residues in the CDR3. Trimming removed 4 bases at V and 8 bases at J, with 18 bases between. Germline V gene lookup returns CDR1 SGDLS and CDR2 YYNGEE. The CDR3 nucleotides are TGTGCCAGCAGCCCGTCCGGGACACCCGACGAAAAACTGTTTTTT. Protein product: CASSPSGTPDEKLFF.

This chain links TRBV4-1 with TRBJ2-3, with D unclear. CDR1 is MGHRA, CDR2 YSYEKL, per germline. CDR3 length: 13 amino acids. The V gene lost 4 bases and the J gene lost 2 bases, with 7 bases spanning the gap. The CDR3 DNA is TGCGCCAGCAGCCCGGTCCACACAGATACGCAGTATTTT. It is translated as CASSPVHTDTQYF.

This chain joins TRBV27 and TRBJ1-2; no clear D gene. The CDR3 has 13 amino acids. Germline CDR1 reads MNHEY; CDR2 reads SMNVEV (reference sequence). V gave up 5 bases and J gave up 6 bases, with 13 bases separating them. As DNA, the CDR3 is TGTGCCAGCAGTCCAGGTCCCGGCCATGGCTACACCTTC. It is translated as CASSPGPGHGYTF.

This clone was detected only once. The chain links TRBV7-9 to TRBJ2-5, with TRBD2 matching over 9 bases. J gave up 5 bases and V 4 bases, and 5 bases lay outside the gene matches. CDR1 SEHNR and CDR2 FQNEAQ come from the germline V gene (reference sequence). The CDR3 is 14 residues long. Written as DNA, the CDR3 is TGTGCCAGCAGCTCTGGCGGGGGGGTGGAGACCCAGTACTTC. Amino acids: CASSSGGGVETQYF.

V gene TRBV6-6 combines with J gene TRBJ1-1; a weak D match, TRBD1 (6 bases). Germline V gene sequence: CDR1 MNHNY, CDR2 SVGAGI (reference sequence). V lost 2 bases, J lost 0 bases, and 13 bases lay in between. The CDR3 has 16 residues. The CDR3 sequence is CASSYPQGVMNTEAFF. The CDR3 DNA follows: TGTGCCAGCAGTTACCCACAGGGTGTCATGAACACTGAAGCTTTCTTT.

In its sample, this clone was seen a few times. The DNA of the CDR3 is TGTGCCACCAGAGAGAGCCCCGGTCGCACCATATATTTT. Encoded protein: CATRESPGRTIYF. The chain has TRBV15 and TRBJ1-3; D not certain. This CDR3 is 13 amino acids long. Germline values: CDR1 LNHNV, CDR2 YYDKDF (reference sequence). Trimming took off 6 bases at V and 9 bases at J, with 15 bases between the two ends.

This clone was observed a single time. The V gene is TRBV18, the J gene TRBJ2-5; 11 bases map to TRBD2. Germline V lookup: CDR1 KGHSH, CDR2 LQKENI. J gave up 3 bases and V 3 bases, and 6 bases lay outside the gene matches. This CDR3 region has 16 residues. The CDR3 DNA reads as TGTGCCAGCTCACCTCTAGCGGGGGGTGGTGAAGAGACCCAGTACTTC. Amino acid sequence: CASSPLAGGGEETQYF.

The sample holds a few counts of this clone. The chain is built from TRBV7-9 and TRBJ2-7; TRBD2 agrees at 9 bases. Losses at the gene ends were 5 bases for V and 2 bases for J; bases not matched to a gene: 16. Germline assignment: CDR1 SEHNR and CDR2 FQNEAQ (reference sequence). The CDR3 consists of 18 residues. The CDR3 DNA reads as TGTGCCAGCAGCCCCTATGGAAGCGGGGGGCCCCTAGCCTACGAGCAGTACTTC. This encodes CASSPYGSGGPLAYEQYF. The variable domain in full, completed from reference TRBV7-9 and TRBJ2-7, reads DTGVSQNPRHKITKRGQNVTFRCDPISEHNRLYWYRQTLGQGPEFLTYFQNEAQLEKSRLLSDRFSAERPKGSFSTLEIQRTEQGDSAMYLCASSPYGSGGPLAYEQYFGPGTRLTVT.

The V and J genes are TRBV7-3 and TRBJ1-5; D call uncertain. Trimming cost V 0 bases and J 7 bases, with 7 bases left between them. The germline V gene has CDR1 SGHTA and CDR2 FQGTGA. The CDR3 covers 13 residues. The CDR3 region has the DNA TGTGCCAGCAGCTTAACGCCGGGGCAGCCCCAGCATTTT. Protein product: CASSLTPGQPQHF.

This sequence joins TRBV5-5 and TRBJ2-7; 12 nucleotides line up with TRBD1. Germline assignment: CDR1 SGHKS and CDR2 YYEKEE (reference sequence). The junction had 11 bases not matched to a gene; V was cut back by 4 bases and J by 6 bases. The CDR3 is 16 residues long. CDR3: CASSGGTGGVLGEQYF. The DNA for the CDR3 is TGTGCCAGCAGCGGGGGGACAGGGGGCGTCCTCGGCGAGCAGTACTTC.

The chain is built from TRBV4-1 and TRBJ1-2, with no clear D. The V gene's germline CDR1 is MGHRA and CDR2 YSYEKL. Trimming pared 3 bases from V and 6 bases from J, leaving 23 bases between. CDR3 size: 17 residues. In nucleotides, the CDR3 is TGCGCCAGCAGCCAGGGGAGGTCGGGGAACTGGGGTGATGGCTACACCTTC. It yields the protein CASSQGRSGNWGDGYTF.

The chain carries TRBV3-1 (or the pseudogene TRBV3-2) and TRBJ2-1; TRBD1 is a possible D gene (5 bases). This CDR3 region has 14 residues. Germline values: CDR1 LGHDT, CDR2 YNNKEL (reference sequence). Trimming pared 1 base from V and 9 bases from J, leaving 13 bases between. This chain's CDR3 is CASSQGGLGSEQFF. CDR3 nucleotide sequence: TGTGCCAGCAGCCAAGGGGGCTTAGGATCTGAGCAGTTCTTC.

This clone came up once. The chain recombines TRBV5-1 with TRBJ1-1, with a tentative D call TRBD1 (6 bases). Trimming took 4 bases from V and 9 from J, leaving 16 bases between them. Looked up from germline, CDR1 is SGHRS and CDR2 is YFSETQ. This CDR3 is 13 amino acids long. In nucleotides, the CDR3 is TGCGCCAGCAGCCCCCCGACAGGTTCGAAAGCTTTCTTT. Protein sequence: CASSPPTGSKAFF.

The V and J genes are TRBV6-1 and TRBJ2-5; tentative D call: TRBD1 (6 bases). Between the trimmed V and J ends, which lost 2 bases and 4 bases, there was a span of 14 bases. The V gene's germline CDR1 is MNHNS and CDR2 SASEGT. The CDR3 is made up of 15 amino acids. The CDR3: CASSELWGPSETQYF. Written as DNA, the CDR3 is TGTGCCAGCAGTGAACTTTGGGGGCCCTCAGAGACCCAGTACTTC.

This clone was detected only a few times. This chain links TRBV6-5 with TRBJ1-1; tentative D call: TRBD1 (5 bases). The CDR3 totals 12 residues. V shed 6 bases and J shed 0 bases, with 5 bases lying between them. From germline, CDR1 is MNHEY and CDR2 SVGAGI. CDR3 amino acids: CASRTVNTEAFF. Written as DNA, the CDR3 is TGTGCCAGCAGGACAGTGAACACTGAAGCTTTCTTT.

The count of this clone is one. The rearrangement uses TRBV29-1 and TRBJ1-3, with 9 bases that match TRBD1. V dropped 5 bases and J dropped 6; count of bases not matched to a gene: 8. The length of the CDR3 is 14 residues. Looked up from germline, CDR1 is SQVTM and CDR2 is ANQGSEA. CDR3 residues: CSVTGTGITNTIYF. In DNA form, the CDR3 reads TGCAGCGTTACCGGGACAGGGATAACAAACACCATATATTTT. The variable domain in full, with the rest retrieved from reference TRBV29-1 and TRBJ1-3, is SAVISQKPSRDICQRGTSLTIQCQVDSQVTMMFWYRQQPGQSLTLIATANQGSEATYESGFVIDKFPISRPNLTFSTLTVSNMSPEDSSIYLCSVTGTGITNTIYFGEGSWLTVV.

This clone was counted once. V gene TRBV6-5 combines with J gene TRBJ1-3, with D possibly TRBD1 on 5 matching bases. Trimming stripped 4 bases from V and 0 bases from J, with 10 bases between. This CDR3 spans 15 amino acids. From germline, CDR1 is MNHEY and CDR2 SVGAGI. This CDR3 is CASSSDRSSGNTIYF. In DNA form, the CDR3 reads TGTGCCAGCAGTTCCGACAGATCCTCTGGAAACACCATATATTTT.

The V call is TRBV14, the J call TRBJ1-6; possibly TRBD1 for D (6 bases). There are 16 residues in the CDR3. Germline-derived CDR1 and CDR2 are SGHDN and FVKESK. V was pared by 4 bases and J by 9 bases, with 19 bases between. The CDR3 coding sequence is TGTGCCAGCAGCCCACGTTCCGGGACAAAACCTTCACCCCTCCACTTT. Residues: CASSPRSGTKPSPLHF.

The chain uses TRBV10-1 and TRBJ1-2, with 9 positions matching TRBD1. The CDR3 spans 14 residues. V shed 5 bases, J shed 2 bases, and the junction held 3 bases outside the gene matches. In germline, CDR1 is WNHNN, CDR2 SYGVQD (reference sequence). In DNA form, the CDR3 reads TGCGCCAGCAGTCCCGGGACAGGGAACTATGGCTACACCTTC. Amino acids: CASSPGTGNYGYTF.

The V call is TRBV5-4, the J call TRBJ1-2, with 9 bases identical to TRBD1. The trim removed 6 bases at V and 8 bases at J, leaving 5 bases unmatched. Germline CDR1 reads SGHNT; CDR2 reads YYREEE (reference sequence). This CDR3 spans 12 amino acids. This chain's CDR3 is CASTGTGWGYTF. In DNA, the CDR3 is TGTGCCAGCACCGGGACAGGGTGGGGCTACACCTTC.

The chain is built from TRBV5-1 and TRBJ2-5; TRBD2 might be the D (6 bases). The CDR3 contains 15 residues. CDR1 is SGHRS and CDR2 is YFSETQ in the germline V gene. With 2 bases removed from V and 5 bases from J, the gap between germline ends came to 16 bases. CDR3 nucleotides: TGCGCCAGCAGCTTTGAACCGGGGGTGTGGGAGACCCAGTACTTC. Protein sequence: CASSFEPGVWETQYF.

V and J are TRBV12-3 or TRBV12-4 and TRBJ2-7, with unresolved D. Trimming took off 2 bases at V and 6 bases at J, with 5 bases between the two ends. The CDR3 contains 11 residues. CDR3 in amino acids: CASSLSREQYF. CDR3 in DNA: TGTGCCAGCAGTTTATCCCGCGAGCAGTACTTC.